The T cell receptor (beta chain) under discussion was sequenced for a study of cytomegalovirus exposure and HLA in healthy donors. Data came from immunoSEQ multiplex PCR; TCRdb stores just in-frame clones and leaves some out. The table has hundreds of thousands of clones, approximately 90% seen once; the top ten hold roughly 0.75%. The V gene's germline CDR1 is KGHSY and CDR2 FQNENV. This CDR3 is 14 amino acids long. Between the trimmed V and J ends, which lost 0 bases and 2 bases, there was a span of 7 bases. A single count supports this clone. Its cognate antigen is unknown. Notes on the study in general: Among TCR beta chains, those listed as cytomegalovirus-associated numbered about 160.

The sequence was obtained from a woman aged 18-29 years in good health and CMV-seronegative. The V and J genes are TRBV16 and TRBJ2-5; D remains unclear. The specimen sequenced was PBMCs. The CDR3 DNA reads TGTGCCAGCAGCCAATCGAGGAGACAAGAGACCCAGTACTTC. Its protein is CASSQSRRQETQYF.